The 13 T cell receptor beta chains below were found in one sample sequenced in a study of vaccination and CD4 T cells after COVID-19. The Oncomine TCR Beta short-read assay was what sequenced the DNA obtained from cultured CD4+ T cells. TCRdb used MiXCR to reprocess the PCR reads, holding one entry per CDR3 protein. This table has 9,500 to 15,000 distinct CDR3 sequences, 54% appearing once. Documented treatment: roughly 10-day PBMC culture with coronavirus spike peptide pools or control peptides (ViraFEST assay). These receptors' antigens are unknown. The sample consisted of cultured CD4+ T cells from blood, taken after SARS-CoV-2 vaccination. Receptor source: a human donor with COVID-19.

J is TRBJ1-2 and V is TRBV27; 12 nucleotides align to TRBD1. J was trimmed by 6 bases and V by 6 bases; bases with no gene match: 5. Germline CDR1 and CDR2: MNHEY and SMNVEV (reference sequence). The CDR3 extends over 14 amino acids. DNA of the CDR3: TGTGCCAGCAGCTACCGGGACAGGGGGCATGGCTACACCTTC. Its translation is CASSYRDRGHGYTF.

The chain is built from TRBV12-3 or TRBV12-4 and TRBJ1-6, with D unresolved. V was pared by 6 bases and J by 9 bases, with 12 bases between. This CDR3 spans 13 amino acids. CDR3 sequence (DNA): TGTGCCAGCAGGAAGGGTGAAGGTTCACCCCTCCACTTT. Its translation: CASRKGEGSPLHF.

This clonotype showed up just a few times. The CDR3 sequence: CASSTYRAGENIQYF. The CDR3 DNA follows: TGTGCCAGCAGTACATACAGGGCTGGGGAAAACATTCAGTACTTC. The chain combines TRBV6-1 with TRBJ2-4, with D possibly being TRBD1 (6 bases). The CDR3 is 15 residues long. V dropped 5 bases and J dropped 5 bases, with 16 bases sitting between them. Germline V gene data show CDR1 as MNHNS and CDR2 as SASEGT.

In its sample, this clonotype was seen a few times. The gene calls are TRBV7-2 and TRBJ1-1; D is ambiguous. The CDR3 runs 13 residues. Looked up from germline, CDR1 is SGHTA and CDR2 is FQGNSA. V lost 9 bases, J lost 0 bases, and 11 bases lay in between. The CDR3 protein is CASQLSMNTEAFF. The CDR3 DNA sequence: TGTGCCAGTCAATTATCTATGAACACTGAAGCTTTCTTT.

This clonotype was seen once. CDR3 region: CASSLERGGANEQFF. Here the CDR3 DNA reads TGTGCCAGCAGCTTAGAGCGCGGGGGGGCCAATGAGCAGTTCTTC. The V gene is TRBV11-1, the J gene TRBJ2-1; 9 nucleotides align to TRBD2. The CDR3 contains 15 residues. V shed 1 base and J 6 bases; nucleotides not matched to a gene: 4. The V gene's germline CDR1 is SGHAT and CDR2 FQDESV (reference sequence). Based on the CDR3 plus reference TRBV11-1 and TRBJ2-1, the full variable domain is EAEVAQSPRYKITEKSQAVAFWCDPISGHATLYWYRQILGQGPELLVQFQDESVVDDSQLPKDRFSAERLKGVDSTLKIQPAELGDSAMYLCASSLERGGANEQFFGPGTRLTVL.

This clonotype turned up a few times. The rearrangement links TRBV28 to TRBJ2-7; 7 bases are a match to TRBD1. V lost 6 bases, J lost 2 bases, and 7 bases stayed unmatched. CDR1 is MDHEN, CDR2 SYDVKM, per germline. This CDR3 spans 14 amino acids. Written as DNA, the CDR3 is TGTGCCAGCAGACCGCCGGGACAGCCCTACGAGCAGTACTTC. It encodes CASRPPGQPYEQYF.

This chain connects TRBV28 to TRBJ1-2; D call uncertain. Germline V CDR1 and CDR2: MDHEN, SYDVKM. The CDR3 runs 12 residues. The germline V and J ends were trimmed by 8 bases and 9 bases, with 16 bases remaining between them. The CDR3 coding sequence is TGTGCCAGCGGAAATTTGGTGGAGAGCTACACCTTC. It is translated as CASGNLVESYTF.

The J gene is TRBJ2-5, the V gene TRBV15; 15 nucleotides align to TRBD2. J was trimmed by 2 bases and V by 2 bases; bases with no gene match: 6. Germline V CDR1 and CDR2: LNHNV, YYDKDF (reference sequence). CDR3 length: 18 amino acids. In nucleotides, the CDR3 is TGTGCCACCAGCAGATTCTCAGGACTAGCGGGGGGGCAAGAGACCCAGTACTTC. This encodes CATSRFSGLAGGQETQYF.

There are a few counts of this clonotype. J is TRBJ1-6 and V is TRBV20-1, with no clear D. V dropped 6 bases and J dropped 8 bases, with 14 bases sitting between them. The germline CDR1 and CDR2 sequences are DFQATT and SNEGSKA (reference sequence). There are 13 residues in the CDR3. The chain's CDR3 is CSAAPTADSPLHF. The CDR3 DNA follows: TGCAGTGCCGCTCCAACAGCTGATTCACCCCTCCACTTT.

This clonotype was counted a few times. This chain connects TRBV10-3 to TRBJ2-2; the match to TRBD1 covers 8 bases. Trimming at V came to 6 bases and at J to 5 bases, leaving 11 bases not matched to a gene. The V gene's germline CDR1 is ENHRY and CDR2 SYGVKD. CDR3 length: 16 residues. Here the CDR3 reads CAIRPGTGRRTGELFF. CDR3 DNA: TGTGCCATCAGACCAGGGACAGGCAGGCGGACCGGGGAGCTGTTTTTT.

The chain joins TRBV11-2 to TRBJ2-7; D tentatively fits TRBD1 or TRBD2 (5 bases each). The CDR3 totals 14 residues. The V and J ends lost 5 bases and 4 bases respectively, with 15 bases between them. CDR1 SGHAT and CDR2 FQNNGV come from the germline V gene. The CDR3 bases are TGTGCCAGCAGCCCCACCCGGGGCTCGTACGAGCAGTACTTC. Encoded protein: CASSPTRGSYEQYF.

This clonotype was seen more than once but under ten times. This sequence joins TRBV20-1 and TRBJ2-1; D perhaps matches TRBD1 (6 bases). Trimming shortened V by 6 bases and J by 4 bases, and 13 bases separated the two germline ends. Per the germline V gene, CDR1 is DFQATT and CDR2 is SNEGSKA (reference sequence). This CDR3 contains 13 residues. This CDR3 reads CSADRPGYNEQFF. Written as DNA, the CDR3 is TGCAGTGCCGACAGGCCGGGGTACAATGAGCAGTTCTTC.

V usage is TRBV30 and J usage is TRBJ1-5, with D possibly being TRBD1 (5 bases). Trimming stripped 5 bases from V and 1 base from J, with 9 bases between. Germline CDR1 GTSNPN, CDR2 SVGIG (reference sequence). CDR3 length: 13 amino acids. CDR3: CAWGAQSNQPQHF. The DNA for the CDR3 is TGTGCCTGGGGGGCGCAGAGCAATCAGCCCCAGCATTTT.